This T cell receptor beta chain was documented in a study of cytomegalovirus exposure and HLA in healthy donors. Study observations and caveats: Among TCR beta chains, those listed as cytomegalovirus-associated numbered over 150. HLA alleles were associated with fewer than 20,000 TCR beta sequences in a later analysis at 0.05 false discovery rate. Usually a TCR sequence was rare, but some public TCRs were found in many donors. In vitro checks showed that a few CMV-associated chains really do target CMV antigens.

Only a few counts were recorded for this clone. Its antigen is currently unknown. The PCR was carried out with 60 Vbeta primers and 13 Jbeta primers. TCRdb's table, derived via immunoSEQ multiplex PCR, lists solely in-frame clones and lacks some. The sample carries under 100,000 clones, roughly 76% recorded once. Sample: PBMCs. The clonotype was recovered from a human donor in good health.

The CDR3 sequence is CASSQRQGLDGYTF. Here the CDR3 DNA reads TGTGCCAGCAGCCAGCGACAGGGGTTGGATGGCTACACCTTC. The chain couples TRBV14 to TRBJ1-2; 8 nucleotides align to TRBD1. Germline CDR1 is SGHDN and CDR2 is FVKESK. The V and J ends lost 3 bases and 6 bases, in that order; junction bases with no gene match: 6. This CDR3 has 14 amino acids.